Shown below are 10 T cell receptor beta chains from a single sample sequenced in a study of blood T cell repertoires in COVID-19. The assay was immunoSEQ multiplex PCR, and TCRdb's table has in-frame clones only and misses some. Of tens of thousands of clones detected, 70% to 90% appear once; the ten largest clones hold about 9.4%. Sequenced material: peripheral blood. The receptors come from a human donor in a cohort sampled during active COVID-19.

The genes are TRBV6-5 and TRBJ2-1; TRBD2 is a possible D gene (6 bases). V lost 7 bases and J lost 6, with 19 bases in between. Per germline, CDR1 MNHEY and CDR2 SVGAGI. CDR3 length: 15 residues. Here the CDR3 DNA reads TGTGCCAGCATGGTTTTAGGAGGGCCTATCAATGAGCAGTTCTTC. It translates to CASMVLGGPINEQFF.

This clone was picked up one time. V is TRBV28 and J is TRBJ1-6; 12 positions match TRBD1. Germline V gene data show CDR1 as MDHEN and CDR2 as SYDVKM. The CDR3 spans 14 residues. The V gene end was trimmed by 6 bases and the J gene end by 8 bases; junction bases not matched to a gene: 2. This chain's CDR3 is CASSRDRGHSPLHF. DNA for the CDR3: TGTGCCAGCAGCCGGGACAGGGGGCATTCACCCCTCCACTTT.

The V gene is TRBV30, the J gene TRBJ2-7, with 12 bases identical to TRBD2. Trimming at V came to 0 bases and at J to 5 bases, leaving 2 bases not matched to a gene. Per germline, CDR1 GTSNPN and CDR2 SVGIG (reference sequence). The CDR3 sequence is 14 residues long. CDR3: CAWSVLAGGNEQYF. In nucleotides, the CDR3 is TGTGCCTGGAGTGTACTAGCGGGGGGAAACGAGCAGTACTTC.

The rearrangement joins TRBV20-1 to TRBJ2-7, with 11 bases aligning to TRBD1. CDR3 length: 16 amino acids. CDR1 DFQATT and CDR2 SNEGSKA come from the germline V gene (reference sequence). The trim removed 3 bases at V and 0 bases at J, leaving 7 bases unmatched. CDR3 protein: CSASGFGQGASYEQYF. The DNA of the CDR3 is TGCAGTGCTAGTGGGTTCGGACAGGGGGCCTCCTACGAGCAGTACTTC.

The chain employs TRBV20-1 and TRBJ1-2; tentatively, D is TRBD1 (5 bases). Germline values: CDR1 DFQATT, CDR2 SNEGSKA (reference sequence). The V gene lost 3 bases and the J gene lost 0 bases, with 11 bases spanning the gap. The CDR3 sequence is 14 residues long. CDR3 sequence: CSASSGVTNYGYTF. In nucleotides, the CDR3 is TGCAGTGCTAGTTCGGGGGTCACTAACTATGGCTACACCTTC.

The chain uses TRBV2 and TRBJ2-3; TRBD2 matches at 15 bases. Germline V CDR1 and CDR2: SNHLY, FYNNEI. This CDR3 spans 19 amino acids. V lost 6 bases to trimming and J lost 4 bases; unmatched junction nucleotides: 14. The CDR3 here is CASRLGLAGGQIYADTQYF. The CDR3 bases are TGTGCCAGCAGACTAGGACTAGCGGGGGGGCAAATTTACGCAGATACGCAGTATTTT. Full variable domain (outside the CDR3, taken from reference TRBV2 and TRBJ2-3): EPEVTQTPSHQVTQMGQEVILRCVPISNHLYFYWYRQILGQKVEFLVSFYNNEISEKSEIFDDQFSVERPDGSNFTLKIRSTKLEDSAMYFCASRLGLAGGQIYADTQYFGPGTRLTVL.

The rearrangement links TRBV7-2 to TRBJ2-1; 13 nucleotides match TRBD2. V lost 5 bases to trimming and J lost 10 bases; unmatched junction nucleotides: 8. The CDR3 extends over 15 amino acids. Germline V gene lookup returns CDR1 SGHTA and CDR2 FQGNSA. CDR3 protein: CASSLGGTSGAEQFF. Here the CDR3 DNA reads TGTGCCAGCAGCCTGGGCGGGACTAGCGGGGCCGAGCAGTTCTTC.

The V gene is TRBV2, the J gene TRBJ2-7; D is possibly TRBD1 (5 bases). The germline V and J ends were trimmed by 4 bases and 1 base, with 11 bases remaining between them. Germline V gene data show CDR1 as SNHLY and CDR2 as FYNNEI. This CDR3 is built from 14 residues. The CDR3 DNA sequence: TGTGCCAGCAGTGGACAGCCGACATCCTACGAGCAGTACTTC. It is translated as CASSGQPTSYEQYF.

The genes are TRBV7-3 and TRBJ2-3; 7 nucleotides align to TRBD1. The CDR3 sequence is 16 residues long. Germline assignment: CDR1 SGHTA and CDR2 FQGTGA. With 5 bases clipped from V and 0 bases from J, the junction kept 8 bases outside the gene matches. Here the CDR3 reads CASSLLRTGSTDTQYF. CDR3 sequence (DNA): TGTGCCAGCAGCCTGCTCCGGACAGGTAGCACAGATACGCAGTATTTT.

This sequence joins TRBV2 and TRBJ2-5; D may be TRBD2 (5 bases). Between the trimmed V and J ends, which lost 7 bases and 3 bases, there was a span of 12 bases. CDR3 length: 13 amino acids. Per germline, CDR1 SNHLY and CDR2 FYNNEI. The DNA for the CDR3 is TGTGCCAGCAAGATCGAGACTAAAGAGACCCAGTACTTC. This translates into CASKIETKETQYF.